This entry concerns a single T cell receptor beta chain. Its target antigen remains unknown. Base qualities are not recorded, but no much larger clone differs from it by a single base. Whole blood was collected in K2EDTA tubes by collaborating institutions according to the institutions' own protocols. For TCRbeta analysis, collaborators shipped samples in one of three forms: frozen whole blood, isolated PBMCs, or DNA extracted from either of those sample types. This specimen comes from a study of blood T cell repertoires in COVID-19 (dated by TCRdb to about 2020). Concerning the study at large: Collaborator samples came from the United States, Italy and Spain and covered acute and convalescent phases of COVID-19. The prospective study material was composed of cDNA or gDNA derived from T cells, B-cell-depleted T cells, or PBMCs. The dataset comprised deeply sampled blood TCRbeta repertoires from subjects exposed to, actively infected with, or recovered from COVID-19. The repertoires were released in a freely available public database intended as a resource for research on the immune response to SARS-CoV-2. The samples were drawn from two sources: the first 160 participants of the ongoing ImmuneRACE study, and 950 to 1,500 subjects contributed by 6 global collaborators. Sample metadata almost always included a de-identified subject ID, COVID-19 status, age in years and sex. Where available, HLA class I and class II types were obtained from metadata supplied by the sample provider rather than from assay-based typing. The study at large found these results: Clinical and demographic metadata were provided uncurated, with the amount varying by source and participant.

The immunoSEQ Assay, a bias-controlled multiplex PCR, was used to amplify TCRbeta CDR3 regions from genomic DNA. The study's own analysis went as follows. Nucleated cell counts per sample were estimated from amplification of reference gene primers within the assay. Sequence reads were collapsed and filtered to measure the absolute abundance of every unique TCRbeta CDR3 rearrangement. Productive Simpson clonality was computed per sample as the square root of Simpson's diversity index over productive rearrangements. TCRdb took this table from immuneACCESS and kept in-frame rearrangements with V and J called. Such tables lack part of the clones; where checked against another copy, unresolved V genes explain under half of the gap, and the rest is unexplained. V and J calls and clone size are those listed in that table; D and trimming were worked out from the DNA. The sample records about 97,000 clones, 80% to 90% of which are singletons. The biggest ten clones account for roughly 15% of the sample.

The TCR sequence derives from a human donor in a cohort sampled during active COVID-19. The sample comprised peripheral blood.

DNA sequence: TGTGCCAGCAGTTACGTAACTGGCTACGAGCAGTACTTC. It translates to CASSYVTGYEQYF. The rearrangement joined TRBV6-2 or TRBV6-3 to TRBJ2-7; the D gene remains uncertain. The CDR3 covers 13 residues, taking in both the cysteine and the phenylalanine. The sequence is cut down to CDR3 DNA, 39 bases in frame from base 1. CDR1 and CDR2 are read off the germline V gene as MNHEY and SVGEGT. V drops 2 bases and J drops 3 bases, leaving 8 bases in between.